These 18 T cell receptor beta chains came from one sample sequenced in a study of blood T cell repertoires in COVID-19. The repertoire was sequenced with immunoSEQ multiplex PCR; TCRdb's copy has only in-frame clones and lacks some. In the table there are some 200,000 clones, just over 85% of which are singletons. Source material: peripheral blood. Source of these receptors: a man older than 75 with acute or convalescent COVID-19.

CDR3 sequence (DNA): TGTGCCATCAGTGGCCCAGGCCGTGTCTCCTACGAGCAGTACTTC. Amino acids: CAISGPGRVSYEQYF. V is TRBV10-3 and J is TRBJ2-7; D is undetermined. The V gene lost 4 bases and the J gene lost 0 bases, with 13 bases spanning the gap. This CDR3 has 15 residues. Germline lookup yields CDR1 ENHRY and CDR2 SYGVKD.

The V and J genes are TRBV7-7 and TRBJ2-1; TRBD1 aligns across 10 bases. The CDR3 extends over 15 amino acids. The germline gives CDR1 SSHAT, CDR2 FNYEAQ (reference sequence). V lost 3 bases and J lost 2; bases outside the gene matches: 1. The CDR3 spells CASSFGTGAYNEQFF. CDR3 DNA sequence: TGTGCCAGCAGCTTCGGGACAGGGGCCTACAATGAGCAGTTCTTC.

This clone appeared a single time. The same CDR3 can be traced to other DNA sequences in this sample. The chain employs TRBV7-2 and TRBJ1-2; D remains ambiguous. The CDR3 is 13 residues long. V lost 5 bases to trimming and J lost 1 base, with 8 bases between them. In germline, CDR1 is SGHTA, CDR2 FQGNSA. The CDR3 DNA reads TGTGCCAGCAGCCGAGGATTTAACTATGGCTACACCTTC. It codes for CASSRGFNYGYTF. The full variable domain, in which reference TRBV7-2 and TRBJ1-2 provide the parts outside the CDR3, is GAGVSQSPSNKVTEKGKDVELRCDPISGHTALYWYRQSLGQGLEFLIYFQGNSAPDKSGLPSDRFSAERTGGSVSTLTIQRTQQEDSAVYLCASSRGFNYGYTFGSGTRLTVV.

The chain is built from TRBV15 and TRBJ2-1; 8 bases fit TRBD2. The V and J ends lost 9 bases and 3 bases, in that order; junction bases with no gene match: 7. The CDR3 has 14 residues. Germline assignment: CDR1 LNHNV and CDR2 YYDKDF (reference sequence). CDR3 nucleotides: TGTGCCACAGAAAGCGGGAGAATCTACAATGAGCAGTTCTTC. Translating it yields CATESGRIYNEQFF.

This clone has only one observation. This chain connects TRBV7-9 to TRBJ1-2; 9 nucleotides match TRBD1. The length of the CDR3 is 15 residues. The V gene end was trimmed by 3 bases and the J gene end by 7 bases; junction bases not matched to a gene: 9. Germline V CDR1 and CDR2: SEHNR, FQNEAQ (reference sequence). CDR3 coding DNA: TGTGCCAGCAGCTTCGCGGGACAGGGACGGATTGGCTACACCTTC. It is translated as CASSFAGQGRIGYTF.

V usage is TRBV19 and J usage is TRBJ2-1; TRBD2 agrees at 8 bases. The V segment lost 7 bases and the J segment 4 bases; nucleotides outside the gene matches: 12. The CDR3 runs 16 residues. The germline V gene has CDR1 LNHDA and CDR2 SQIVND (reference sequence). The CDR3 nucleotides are TGTGCCAGTACCGGGGGGGAGGCGGGAGATTACAATGAGCAGTTCTTC. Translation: CASTGGEAGDYNEQFF. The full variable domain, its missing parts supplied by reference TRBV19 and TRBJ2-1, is DGGITQSPKYLFRKEGQNVTLSCEQNLNHDAMYWYRQDPGQGLRLIYYSQIVNDFQKGDIAEGYSVSREKKESFPLTVTSAQKNPTAFYLCASTGGEAGDYNEQFFGPGTRLTVL.

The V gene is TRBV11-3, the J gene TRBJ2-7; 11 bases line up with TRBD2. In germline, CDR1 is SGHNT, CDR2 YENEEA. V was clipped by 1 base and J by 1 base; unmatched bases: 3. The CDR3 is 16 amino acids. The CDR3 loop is CASSLGGTSGSYEQYF. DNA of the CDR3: TGTGCCAGCAGCTTAGGAGGGACTAGCGGATCCTACGAGCAGTACTTC.

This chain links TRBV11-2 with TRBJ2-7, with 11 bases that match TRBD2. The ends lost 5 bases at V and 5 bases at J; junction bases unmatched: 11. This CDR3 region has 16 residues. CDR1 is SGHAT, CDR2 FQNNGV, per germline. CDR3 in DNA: TGTGCCAGCAGCCCACTAGCGGGAGTCCTCGTAAACGAGCAGTACTTC. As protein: CASSPLAGVLVNEQYF.

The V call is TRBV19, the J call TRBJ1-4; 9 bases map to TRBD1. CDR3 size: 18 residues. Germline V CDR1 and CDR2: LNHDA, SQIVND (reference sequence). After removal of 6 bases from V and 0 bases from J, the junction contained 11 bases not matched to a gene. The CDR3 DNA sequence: TGTGCCAGTAGGACATGGGACAGGGCTATACCAACTAATGAAAAACTGTTTTTT. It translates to CASRTWDRAIPTNEKLFF.

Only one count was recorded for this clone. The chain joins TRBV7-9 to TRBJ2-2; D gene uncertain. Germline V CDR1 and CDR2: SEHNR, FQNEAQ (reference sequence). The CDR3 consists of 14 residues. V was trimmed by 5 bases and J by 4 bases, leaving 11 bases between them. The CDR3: CASSPSTSTGELFF. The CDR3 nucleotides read TGTGCCAGCAGCCCCTCGACAAGCACCGGGGAGCTGTTTTTT. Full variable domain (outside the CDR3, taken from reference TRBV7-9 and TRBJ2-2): DTGVSQNPRHKITKRGQNVTFRCDPISEHNRLYWYRQTLGQGPEFLTYFQNEAQLEKSRLLSDRFSAERPKGSFSTLEIQRTEQGDSAMYLCASSPSTSTGELFFGEGSRLTVL.

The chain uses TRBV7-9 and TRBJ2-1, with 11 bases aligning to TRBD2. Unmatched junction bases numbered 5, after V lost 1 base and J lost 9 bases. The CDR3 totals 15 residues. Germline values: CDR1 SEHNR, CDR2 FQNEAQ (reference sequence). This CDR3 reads CASSLELAGVVEQFF. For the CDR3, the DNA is TGTGCCAGCAGCTTAGAACTAGCGGGAGTGGTTGAGCAGTTCTTC. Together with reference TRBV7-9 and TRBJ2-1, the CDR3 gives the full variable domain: DTGVSQNPRHKITKRGQNVTFRCDPISEHNRLYWYRQTLGQGPEFLTYFQNEAQLEKSRLLSDRFSAERPKGSFSTLEIQRTEQGDSAMYLCASSLELAGVVEQFFGPGTRLTVL.

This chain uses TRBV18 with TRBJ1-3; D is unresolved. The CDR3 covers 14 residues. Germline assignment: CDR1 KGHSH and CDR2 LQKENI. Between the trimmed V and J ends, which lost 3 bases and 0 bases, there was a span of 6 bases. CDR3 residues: CASSPKSSGNTIYF. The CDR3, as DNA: TGTGCCAGCTCACCGAAGAGCTCTGGAAACACCATATATTTT. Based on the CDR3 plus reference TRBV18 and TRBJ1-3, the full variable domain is NAGVMQNPRHLVRRRGQEARLRCSPMKGHSHVYWYRQLPEEGLKFMVYLQKENIIDESGMPKERFSAEFPKEGPSILRIQQVVRGDSAAYFCASSPKSSGNTIYFGEGSWLTVV.

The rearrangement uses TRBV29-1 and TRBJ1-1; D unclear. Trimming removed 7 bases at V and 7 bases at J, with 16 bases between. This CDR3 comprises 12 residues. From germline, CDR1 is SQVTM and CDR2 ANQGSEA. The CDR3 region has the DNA TGCAGCGGCGCCAAAAGCAGCGGTGAAGCTTTCTTT. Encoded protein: CSGAKSSGEAFF.

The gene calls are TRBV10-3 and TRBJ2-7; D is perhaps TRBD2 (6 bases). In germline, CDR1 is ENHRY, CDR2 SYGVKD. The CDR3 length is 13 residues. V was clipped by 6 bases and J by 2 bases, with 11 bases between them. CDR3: CAISGSGTYEQYF. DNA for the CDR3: TGTGCCATCAGCGGTAGCGGCACCTACGAGCAGTACTTC.

CDR3 sequence reads: CASSGGGTGKRQPQHF. For the CDR3, the DNA is TGTGCCAGCAGCGGAGGCGGGACAGGGAAACGTCAGCCCCAGCATTTT. This sequence joins TRBV2 and TRBJ1-5; 9 nucleotides align to TRBD1. Trimming cost V 6 bases and J 6 bases; bases outside gene matches: 12. CDR1 is SNHLY and CDR2 is FYNNEI in the germline V gene. The CDR3 runs to 16 residues.

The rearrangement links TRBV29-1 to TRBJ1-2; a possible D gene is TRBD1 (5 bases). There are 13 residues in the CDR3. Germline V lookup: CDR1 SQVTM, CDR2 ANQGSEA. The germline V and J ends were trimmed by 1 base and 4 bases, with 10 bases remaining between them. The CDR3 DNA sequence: TGCAGCGTTGAAGGGGGCGGCTTCTATGGCTACACCTTC. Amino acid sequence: CSVEGGGFYGYTF.

In DNA, the CDR3 is TGTGCCACCAGTGGCCCTGACAGGGGCCTAGCGGGAATGAGGTCCAATGAGCAGTTCTTC. Encoded protein: CATSGPDRGLAGMRSNEQFF. The chain recombines TRBV24-1 with TRBJ2-1, with D possibly TRBD2 on 9 matching bases. This CDR3 has 20 residues. The germline gives CDR1 KGHDR, CDR2 SFDVKD. V was clipped by 5 bases and J by 6 bases, with 31 bases between them.

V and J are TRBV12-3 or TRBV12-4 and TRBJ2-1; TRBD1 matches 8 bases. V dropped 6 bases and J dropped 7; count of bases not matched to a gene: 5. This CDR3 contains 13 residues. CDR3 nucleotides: TGTGCCAGCAGAAGCAGGGGGCGGAATGAGCAGTTCTTC. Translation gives CASRSRGRNEQFF.